Listed here is a single T cell receptor (beta chain). The antigen remains undetermined. The data were produced by immunoSEQ multiplex PCR, yet TCRdb's version contains in-frame clones alone and is incomplete. In the table there are approximately 140,000 clones, about 87% of which are singletons. V was pared by 4 bases and J by 8 bases, with 7 bases of the junction left unmatched. Germline CDR1 SGDLS, CDR2 YYNGEE. The CDR3 runs 14 residues. The data stem from a study of cytomegalovirus exposure and HLA in healthy donors. Whole-study findings and limits: The finding came from a later analysis; first-cohort TCR clusters tended to co-occur in the approximately 120 validation repertoires.

What was sequenced was PBMCs. The V gene is TRBV9, the J gene TRBJ1-4; 8 nucleotides line up with TRBD1. This clonotype was sampled from a young man in good health and CMV-seropositive. CDR3 amino acids: CASSKQGVGEKLFF. CDR3 coding DNA: TGTGCCAGCAGCAAACAGGGGGTTGGGGAAAAACTGTTTTTT.